These 8 T cell receptor beta chains came from one sample sequenced in a study of breast tumors, draining lymph nodes, adjacent tissues. One entry per CDR3 protein results from TCRdb running MiXCR on the multiplex PCR reads. The data hold about 20,000 distinct CDR3 sequences, with 25% to 40% observed a single time. Sequenced material: breast tumor tissue. These receptors were obtained from a female donor with breast cancer. Some clones in this sample may be carry-over from other donors' samples.

This clonotype was observed at least ten times. This sequence joins TRBV11-2 and TRBJ2-7; D remains unclear. Trimming left V 1 base short and J 4 bases short, with 11 bases between. CDR1 SGHAT and CDR2 FQNNGV come from the germline V gene. The CDR3 extends over 14 amino acids. The CDR3: CASSLGVVGYEQYF. CDR3 coding DNA: TGTGCCAGCAGCTTAGGGGTAGTCGGTTACGAGCAGTACTTC.

As to this clonotype: A clone one base away is much larger, so this may be a read error. The rearrangement links TRBV4-3 to TRBJ1-1, with 7 bases matching TRBD1. CDR1 LGHNA and CDR2 YSLEER come from the germline V gene. CDR3 length equals 16 residues. The DNA for the CDR3 is TGCGGCAGCAGCCAACATACAGGGGTGATGAACACTGAAGCTTTCTTT. Its protein product is CGSSQHTGVMNTEAFF.

This clonotype was counted many times. The chain carries TRBV9 and TRBJ2-7, with 9 bases identical to TRBD2. V lost 4 bases and J lost 0; bases outside the gene matches: 5. CDR1 and CDR2 (germline): SGDLS, YYNGEE. This CDR3 has 15 amino acids. CDR3 in amino acids: CASSPSSGVSYEQYF. The CDR3, as DNA: TGTGCCAGCAGCCCCTCTAGCGGGGTCTCCTACGAGCAGTACTTC.

This clonotype occurred many times. V usage is TRBV19 and J usage is TRBJ1-2; the match to TRBD1 covers 10 bases. V was pared by 6 bases and J by 0 bases, with 7 bases of the junction left unmatched. The CDR3 extends over 16 amino acids. Germline CDR1 LNHDA, CDR2 SQIVND (reference sequence). The CDR3 protein is CASRRQGASPNYGYTF. Here the CDR3 DNA reads TGTGCCAGTAGGAGACAGGGGGCCTCTCCTAACTATGGCTACACCTTC. The entire variable domain, with the rest obtained from reference TRBV19 and TRBJ1-2, is as follows: DGGITQSPKYLFRKEGQNVTLSCEQNLNHDAMYWYRQDPGQGLRLIYYSQIVNDFQKGDIAEGYSVSREKKESFPLTVTSAQKNPTAFYLCASRRQGASPNYGYTFGSGTRLTVV.

This clonotype was counted at least ten times. The rearrangement uses TRBV11-2 and TRBJ2-7, with a tentative D call TRBD2 (6 bases). V gave up 4 bases and J gave up 0 bases, with 19 bases separating them. Germline V gives CDR1 SGHAT, CDR2 FQNNGV. The CDR3 is made up of 17 amino acids. DNA of the CDR3: TGTGCCAGCAGCTACCTATGGGGGGAAAGGAGCTCCTACGAGCAGTACTTC. Amino acids: CASSYLWGERSSYEQYF.

This clonotype was detected only a few times. The final CDR3 position lacks the conserved phenylalanine or tryptophan, pointing to a likely read error. It is unclear where the CDR3 begins or ends on the DNA, so no DNA is shown, and the CDR3 is as TCRdb lists it. The chain recombines TRBV7-2 with TRBJ1-2. Both ends counted, the CDR3 spans 8 residues. The germline V gene has CDR1 SGHTA and CDR2 FQGNSA. The CDR3 sequence is CASSLEFL.

This clonotype has at least ten counts. The chain employs TRBV18 and TRBJ2-1; 9 nucleotides align to TRBD2. The V segment lost 7 bases and the J segment 8 bases; nucleotides outside the gene matches: 18. This CDR3 has 17 amino acids. Germline V gene lookup returns CDR1 KGHSH and CDR2 LQKENI. CDR3: CASLDHRRTSVRDEQFF. In nucleotides, the CDR3 is TGTGCCAGCTTGGACCACAGGAGGACTAGCGTCAGGGATGAGCAGTTCTTC. The whole variable domain, filled in from reference TRBV18 and TRBJ2-1, reads NAGVMQNPRHLVRRRGQEARLRCSPMKGHSHVYWYRQLPEEGLKFMVYLQKENIIDESGMPKERFSAEFPKEGPSILRIQQVVRGDSAAYFCASLDHRRTSVRDEQFFGPGTRLTVL.

This clonotype has a count of ten or more. The rearrangement uses TRBV9 and TRBJ1-4; D remains ambiguous. Germline CDR1 and CDR2: SGDLS and YYNGEE. Between the trimmed V and J ends, which lost 6 bases and 5 bases, there was a span of 11 bases. The CDR3 sequence is 13 residues long. The CDR3 loop reads CASTRGLNEKLFF. The CDR3 DNA is TGTGCCAGCACAAGAGGGTTAAATGAAAAACTGTTTTTT.